These 30 T cell receptor beta chains originate from one sample sequenced in a study of blood T cell repertoires in COVID-19. This table comes from immunoSEQ multiplex PCR, and its TCRdb copy is limited to in-frame clones, with some not included. The sample contains approximately 100,000 clones, approximately 90% of which appear only once. Specimen: peripheral blood. Receptors originate from a human donor with COVID-19, enrolled during active disease. The donor label of this sample is uncertain.

The rearrangement links TRBV27 to TRBJ2-5, with TRBD1 identical over 7 bases. The CDR3 loop spans 14 amino acids. The germline V gene has CDR1 MNHEY and CDR2 SMNVEV (reference sequence). V lost 5 bases, J lost 1 base, and 4 bases stayed unmatched. CDR3 in amino acids: CASSGNRGQETQYF. For the CDR3, the DNA is TGTGCCAGCAGTGGGAACAGGGGCCAAGAGACCCAGTACTTC.

J is TRBJ1-6 and V is TRBV3-1 (or the pseudogene TRBV3-2); a possible D gene is TRBD1 (6 bases). V was pared by 4 bases and J by 1 base, with 8 bases between. The CDR3 length is 15 residues. CDR1 and CDR2 from the germline V gene are LGHDT and YNNKEL (reference sequence). DNA for the CDR3: TGTGCCAGCAGCCCAGGGGAGTCCTATAATTCACCCCTCCACTTT. This sequence encodes CASSPGESYNSPLHF.

This clone was detected only once. V and J are TRBV14 and TRBJ1-5; the D gene is possibly TRBD1 (5 bases). Germline V gene lookup returns CDR1 SGHDN and CDR2 FVKESK. The CDR3 runs 18 residues. V lost 2 bases and J 0 bases, leaving 17 bases between the germline ends. The DNA for the CDR3 is TGTGCCAGCAGCCAATGGCCCACAGGTCCTGATAGCAATCAGCCCCAGCATTTT. This gives the protein CASSQWPTGPDSNQPQHF.

This chain joins TRBV5-4 and TRBJ1-6, with 12 bases aligning to TRBD1. CDR1 is SGHNT, CDR2 YYREEE, per germline (reference sequence). The CDR3 runs 15 residues. V was clipped by 4 bases and J by 9 bases; unmatched bases: 5. The CDR3 DNA reads as TGTGCCAGCAGCGCCGGGACAGGGGGCAGTTCACCCCTCCACTTT. Encoded protein: CASSAGTGGSSPLHF.

Points on this clone: The sample contains more than one DNA sequence encoding this CDR3. The V call is TRBV5-4, the J call TRBJ1-6, with a possible D match to TRBD1 (5 bases). Germline V gene lookup returns CDR1 SGHNT and CDR2 YYREEE (reference sequence). Trimming took 4 bases from V and 7 from J, leaving 9 bases between them. This CDR3 has 13 amino acids. The CDR3 DNA follows: TGTGCCAGCAGCCTAGACAGCAATTCACCCCTCCACTTT. Translating gives CASSLDSNSPLHF.

The chain carries TRBV7-8 and TRBJ2-3; D is possibly TRBD2 (5 bases). Germline V gene sequence: CDR1 SGHVS, CDR2 FQNEAQ. The V end lost 1 base, the J end lost 0 bases, and 8 bases lay between the germline ends. The CDR3 extends over 15 amino acids. CDR3 residues: CASSLVRVSTDTQYF. The CDR3 bases are TGTGCCAGCAGCTTAGTGAGGGTTAGCACAGATACGCAGTATTTT.

J is TRBJ2-7 and V is TRBV5-1, with D hard to call. V lost 2 bases, J lost 6 bases, and 6 bases lay in between. The germline V gene encodes CDR1 SGHRS and CDR2 YFSETQ. The CDR3 sequence is 11 residues long. CDR3 in DNA: TGCGCCAGCAGCTTCCTCGGCGAGCAGTACTTC. It specifies CASSFLGEQYF.

The chain couples TRBV2 to TRBJ1-2, with D possibly being TRBD1 (5 bases). Trimming left V 1 base short and J 6 bases short, with 12 bases between. Germline V CDR1 and CDR2: SNHLY, FYNNEI. This CDR3 contains 14 residues. The CDR3 region is CASSEGRGMDGYTF. Here the CDR3 DNA reads TGTGCCAGCAGTGAAGGGAGGGGAATGGATGGCTACACCTTC.

This clone has just a few counts. V and J are TRBV24-1 and TRBJ2-1, with 7 bases matching TRBD2. This CDR3 is 16 amino acids long. J lost 3 bases, V lost 3 bases, and 7 bases had no gene match. Germline CDR1 KGHDR, CDR2 SFDVKD. The CDR3 coding sequence is TGTGCCACCAGTGATGGCGGGAGAGGGGTCTACAATGAGCAGTTCTTC. As protein: CATSDGGRGVYNEQFF.

The rearrangement joins TRBV3-1 (or the pseudogene TRBV3-2) to TRBJ1-1; the D is unclear. V gave up 2 bases and J gave up 0 bases, with 7 bases separating them. The CDR3 contains 14 residues. The germline V gene encodes CDR1 LGHDT and CDR2 YNNKEL (reference sequence). The CDR3 reads CASSQLTVNTEAFF. CDR3 in DNA: TGTGCCAGCAGCCAATTAACGGTGAACACTGAAGCTTTCTTT.

The rearrangement links TRBV30 to TRBJ2-5; no definite D call. This CDR3 is built from 12 residues. CDR1 is GTSNPN and CDR2 is SVGIG in the germline V gene (reference sequence). Trimming cost V 3 bases and J 1 base, with 6 bases left between them. DNA of the CDR3: TGTGCCTGGAGCACTCCCCAAGAGACCCAGTACTTC. It is translated as CAWSTPQETQYF.

The V and J genes are TRBV9 and TRBJ1-6; unclear D gene. V was shortened by 0 bases and J by 10 bases, with 17 bases between the two germline ends. The CDR3 sequence is 16 residues long. Per the germline V gene, CDR1 is SGDLS and CDR2 is YYNGEE. CDR3 coding DNA: TGTGCCAGCAGCGTAGACCCCGGGGATGCGGGATCACCCCTCCACTTT. Translating gives CASSVDPGDAGSPLHF.

This sequence joins TRBV28 and TRBJ2-3; D remains ambiguous. Trimming pared 3 bases from V and 3 bases from J, leaving 4 bases between. The germline V gene encodes CDR1 MDHEN and CDR2 SYDVKM. CDR3 size: 12 residues. In DNA form, the CDR3 reads TGTGCCAGCAGTTTGACAACAGATACGCAGTATTTT. This codes for CASSLTTDTQYF. Filled out from reference TRBV28 and TRBJ2-3, the complete variable domain reads DVKVTQSSRYLVKRTGEKVFLECVQDMDHENMFWYRQDPGLGLRLIYFSYDVKMKEKGDIPEGYSVSREKKERFSLILESASTNQTSMYLCASSLTTDTQYFGPGTRLTVL.

This clone was seen once. V is TRBV20-1 and J is TRBJ1-1; D perhaps matches TRBD1 (5 bases). With 3 bases removed from V and 1 base from J, the gap between germline ends came to 12 bases. Germline assignment: CDR1 DFQATT and CDR2 SNEGSKA (reference sequence). CDR3 length: 14 amino acids. CDR3 coding DNA: TGCAGTGCTAGTTACCAGGGAGGGAACACTGAAGCTTTCTTT. Translation gives CSASYQGGNTEAFF.

The V gene is TRBV20-1, the J gene TRBJ1-6; tentatively, D is TRBD1 (5 bases). CDR3 length: 16 residues. CDR1 and CDR2 (germline): DFQATT, SNEGSKA (reference sequence). Trimming shortened V by 6 bases and J by 4 bases, and 19 bases separated the two germline ends. CDR3: CSASLGPESYNSPLHF. DNA of the CDR3: TGCAGTGCCAGTCTGGGGCCAGAATCTTATAATTCACCCCTCCACTTT.

The rearrangement links TRBV2 to TRBJ1-1; D is unclear. Germline V CDR1 and CDR2: SNHLY, FYNNEI. The CDR3 totals 13 residues. Trimming left V 9 bases short and J 0 bases short, with 11 bases between. The CDR3 reads CASSLQLNTEAFF. The CDR3 nucleotides are TGTGCCAGTTCACTCCAATTGAACACTGAAGCTTTCTTT.

The CDR3 sequence is CASSSYGLAGGPVETQYF. In nucleotides, the CDR3 is TGTGCCAGTAGTTCGTACGGACTAGCGGGAGGGCCCGTCGAGACCCAGTACTTC. The chain employs TRBV19 and TRBJ2-5, with 15 positions matching TRBD2. The CDR3 is made up of 18 amino acids. The germline V gene encodes CDR1 LNHDA and CDR2 SQIVND (reference sequence). J gave up 5 bases and V 5 bases, and 12 bases lay outside the gene matches.

The chain links TRBV19 to TRBJ1-5, with D perhaps matching TRBD1 (5 bases). The CDR3 is 14 residues long. Germline loops: CDR1 LNHDA, CDR2 SQIVND (reference sequence). V was trimmed by 8 bases and J by 5 bases, leaving 16 bases between them. The CDR3: CASGHLGHDQPQHF. The CDR3 coding sequence is TGTGCCAGTGGCCACCTGGGGCATGATCAGCCCCAGCATTTT.

V and J are TRBV30 and TRBJ1-3; 9 bases line up with TRBD1. The ends lost 5 bases at V and 2 bases at J; junction bases unmatched: 7. Germline CDR1 GTSNPN, CDR2 SVGIG (reference sequence). CDR3 length: 15 residues. The CDR3 here is CAWGTGSGPGNTIYF. Here the CDR3 DNA reads TGTGCCTGGGGGACAGGGAGTGGCCCTGGAAACACCATATATTTT.

V is TRBV5-4 and J is TRBJ2-1; 9 nucleotides agree with TRBD2. This CDR3 has 16 amino acids. Germline assignment: CDR1 SGHNT and CDR2 YYREEE (reference sequence). V lost 0 bases, J lost 8 bases, and 9 bases stayed unmatched. DNA for the CDR3: TGTGCCAGCAGCTTGGCTGCGGGGGGGGAGGTCGATGAGCAGTTCTTC. As protein: CASSLAAGGEVDEQFF. The full variable domain, rest sourced from reference TRBV5-4 and TRBJ2-1, is ETGVTQSPTHLIKTRGQQVTLRCSSQSGHNTVSWYQQALGQGPQFIFQYYREEENGRGNFPPRFSGLQFPNYSSELNVNALELDDSALYLCASSLAAGGEVDEQFFGPGTRLTVL.

V usage is TRBV3-1 (or the pseudogene TRBV3-2) and J usage is TRBJ2-7; 11 bases line up with TRBD1. The CDR3 is 15 residues long. Losses at the gene ends were 5 bases for V and 5 bases for J; bases not matched to a gene: 8. Germline assignment: CDR1 LGHDT and CDR2 YNNKEL (reference sequence). In DNA form, the CDR3 reads TGTGCCAGCAGCTATCGGACAGGGGGCCGGGACGAGCAGTACTTC. Translation gives CASSYRTGGRDEQYF.

This clone was seen once. The rearrangement links TRBV5-8 to TRBJ1-5, with 7 bases matching TRBD1. The ends lost 1 base at V and 1 base at J; junction bases unmatched: 5. The CDR3 is 16 amino acids. Germline-derived CDR1 and CDR2 are SGHTS and YDEGEE. CDR3 protein: CASSLRDRPSNQPQHF. CDR3 nucleotides: TGTGCCAGCAGCTTGCGGGACAGACCAAGCAATCAGCCCCAGCATTTT. Complete variable domain (other parts from reference TRBV5-8 and TRBJ1-5): EAGVTQSPTHLIKTRGQQATLRCSPISGHTSVYWYQQALGLGLQFLLWYDEGEERNRGNFPPRFSGRQFPNYSSELNVNALELEDSALYLCASSLRDRPSNQPQHFGDGTRLSIL.

The count of this clone is one. The V gene is TRBV5-4, the J gene TRBJ1-2; 9 bases are shared with TRBD1. From germline, CDR1 is SGHNT and CDR2 YYREEE (reference sequence). J was trimmed by 3 bases and V by 4 bases; bases with no gene match: 4. The CDR3 loop spans 14 amino acids. The CDR3 loop is CASSRWTGDYGYTF. The CDR3 nucleotides read TGTGCCAGCAGCCGGTGGACAGGGGACTATGGCTACACCTTC.

The chain links TRBV2 to TRBJ1-1; no firm D call. V gave up 7 bases and J gave up 1 base, with 13 bases separating them. Germline V gene lookup returns CDR1 SNHLY and CDR2 FYNNEI. CDR3 size: 14 residues. The CDR3 DNA reads TGTGCCAGCACCCCGGGATACCAGAACACTGAAGCTTTCTTT. Its translation: CASTPGYQNTEAFF.

The chain recombines TRBV6-5 with TRBJ1-1; 8 positions match TRBD1. Per the germline V gene, CDR1 is MNHEY and CDR2 is SVGAGI. J was trimmed by 4 bases and V by 8 bases; bases with no gene match: 3. The length of the CDR3 is 12 residues. The CDR3, as DNA: TGTGCCAGCGGTACAGGGGGCACTGAAGCTTTCTTT. This sequence encodes CASGTGGTEAFF.

The count of this clone is one. The chain links TRBV5-4 to TRBJ2-7, with 8 positions matching TRBD1. Losses at the gene ends were 6 bases for V and 5 bases for J; bases not matched to a gene: 7. Germline loops: CDR1 SGHNT, CDR2 YYREEE (reference sequence). This CDR3 is built from 13 residues. The CDR3, as DNA: TGTGCCAGCACCAGGGACAGGAGAAACGAGCAGTACTTC. This gives the protein CASTRDRRNEQYF. The whole variable domain, filled in from reference TRBV5-4 and TRBJ2-7, reads ETGVTQSPTHLIKTRGQQVTLRCSSQSGHNTVSWYQQALGQGPQFIFQYYREEENGRGNFPPRFSGLQFPNYSSELNVNALELDDSALYLCASTRDRRNEQYFGPGTRLTVT.

The genes are TRBV3-1 (or the pseudogene TRBV3-2) and TRBJ1-1; TRBD1 matches at 8 bases. The CDR3 loop spans 12 amino acids. The ends lost 6 bases at V and 5 bases at J; junction bases unmatched: 2. CDR1 is LGHDT, CDR2 YNNKEL, per germline (reference sequence). The CDR3 DNA is TGTGCCAGCAGGCGGACAGGGACTGAAGCTTTCTTT. Translated: CASRRTGTEAFF.

The chain links TRBV3-1 (or the pseudogene TRBV3-2) to TRBJ2-3, with TRBD1 identical over 7 bases. J gave up 8 bases and V 1 base, and 6 bases lay outside the gene matches. Germline V gene data show CDR1 as LGHDT and CDR2 as YNNKEL (reference sequence). There are 14 residues in the CDR3. As DNA, the CDR3 is TGTGCCAGCAGCCAAGGACAGGGTTTTGCTACGCAGTATTTT. It yields the protein CASSQGQGFATQYF.

CDR3 in amino acids: CASGYTGSGNTIYF. The CDR3 DNA reads as TGTGCTAGTGGTTATACAGGGTCTGGAAACACCATATATTTT. The chain links TRBV12-5 to TRBJ1-3; D is possibly TRBD1 (6 bases). V lost 4 bases, J lost 1 base, and 8 bases lay in between. Germline V gene sequence: CDR1 LGHNT, CDR2 FRNRAP. This CDR3 region has 14 residues.

The chain employs TRBV19 and TRBJ1-4, with D possibly matching TRBD1 (5 bases). The CDR3 has 16 amino acids. Germline values: CDR1 LNHDA, CDR2 SQIVND (reference sequence). The ends were cut back, 6 bases at V and 0 bases at J, with 14 bases in the middle. The CDR3 sequence: CASSGRTIATNEKLFF. The CDR3 DNA follows: TGTGCCAGTAGCGGACGGACAATCGCAACTAATGAAAAACTGTTTTTT.